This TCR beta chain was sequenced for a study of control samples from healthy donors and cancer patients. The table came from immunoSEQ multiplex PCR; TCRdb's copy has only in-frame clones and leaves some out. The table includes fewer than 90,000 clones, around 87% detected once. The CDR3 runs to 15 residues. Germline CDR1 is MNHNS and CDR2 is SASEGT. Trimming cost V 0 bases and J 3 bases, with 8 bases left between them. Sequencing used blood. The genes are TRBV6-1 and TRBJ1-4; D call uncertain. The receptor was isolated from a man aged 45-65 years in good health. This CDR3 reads CASSEAWGSNEKLFF. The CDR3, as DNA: TGTGCCAGCAGTGAAGCGTGGGGTTCTAATGAAAAACTGTTTTTT.